A selection of T cell receptor beta chains follows, all from one sample in a study of CD8 T cells in Susac syndrome. TCRdb re-analysed the immunoSEQ multiplex PCR reads in MiXCR, keeping a single row per CDR3 protein. The profile covers about 83,000 distinct CDR3 sequences, with more than 85% appearing a single time and 0.45% to 0.5% taken by the ten largest. The sample consisted of CD8+ T cells from PBMCs. Source of these receptors: a human donor with Susac syndrome. The CDR3 runs from the conserved cysteine through the conserved F or W. A D gene is named only where the DNA matches it firmly. Not every row has a clone size; where given, it reads once, few, many or a size class.

cdr3_aa | cdr3_nt | j_call | d_call | v_call | clone_size
CASGLGQSSGNTIYF | TGTGCCAGTGGGCTGGGACAGAGCTCTGGAAACACCATATATTTT | TRBJ1-3 | TRBD1 | TRBV9 | .
CASSDNTSGYNEQFF | TGTGCCAGCAGTGATAATACTAGCGGATACAATGAGCAGTTCTTC | TRBJ2-1 | TRBD2 | TRBV2 | .
CASRYGDRAYEQYF | TGTGCCAGCAGGTACGGGGACAGGGCCTACGAGCAGTACTTC | TRBJ2-7 | TRBD1 | TRBV6-5 | .
CASSTKGRLEQFF | TGTGCCAGCTCTACCAAGGGGCGTCTTGAGCAGTTCTTC | TRBJ2-1 | . | TRBV18 | .
CATRESGRAGELFF | TGTGCCACCAGGGAGTCTGGGAGAGCCGGGGAGCTGTTTTTT | TRBJ2-2 | . | TRBV24-1 | .
CASMGPRGPETQYF | TGTGCCAGCATGGGCCCCAGAGGACCAGAGACCCAGTACTTC | TRBJ2-5 | . | TRBV2 | .
CSARAFTGRVTEAFF | TGCAGTGCTAGGGCGTTTACGGGGCGGGTCACTGAAGCTTTCTTT | TRBJ1-1 | . | TRBV20-1 | .
CSARDSYSSYGYTF | TGCAGTGCTAGAGATTCTTACAGTTCCTATGGCTACACCTTC | TRBJ1-2 | . | TRBV20-1 | .
CASSLVAGASYNEQFF | TGTGCCAGCAGTTTAGTAGCGGGAGCCTCCTACAATGAGCAGTTCTTC | TRBJ2-1 | TRBD2 | TRBV27 | .
CSVVPGTGTGYTF | TGCAGCGTTGTTCCCGGGACAGGGACTGGCTACACCTTC | TRBJ1-2 | TRBD1 | TRBV29-1 | .
CASSPGLDAYEQYF | TGCGCCAGCAGCCCCGGACTGGATGCCTACGAGCAGTACTTC | TRBJ2-7 | . | TRBV5-1 | .
CASSLLRREGNYEQYF | TGTGCCAGCAGTTTACTAAGGCGGGAGGGCAACTACGAGCAGTACTTC | TRBJ2-7 | TRBD2 | TRBV28 | .
CSVKPGGLMNTEAFF | TGCAGCGTAAAACCAGGGGGACTGATGAACACTGAAGCTTTCTTT | TRBJ1-1 | TRBD1 | TRBV29-1 | once
CSVADFYGYTF | TGCAGCGTTGCAGATTTCTATGGCTACACCTTC | TRBJ1-2 | . | TRBV29-1 | .
CASLGGPGETQYF | TGTGCCAGCTTGGGAGGGCCAGGGGAGACCCAGTACTTC | TRBJ2-5 | TRBD2 | TRBV2 | .
CSVSGEENIQYF | TGCAGCGTGTCCGGGGAAGAAAACATTCAGTACTTC | TRBJ2-4 | . | TRBV29-1 | .
CASSPYQGHTEAFF | TGTGCCAGCAGTCCATATCAGGGCCACACTGAAGCTTTCTTT | TRBJ1-1 | . | TRBV28 | .
CASSLAEYEQYF | TGTGCCAGCAGCTTAGCTGAGTACGAGCAGTACTTC | TRBJ2-7 | . | TRBV7-9 | once
CATRQAYEQYF | TGTGCCACCCGGCAGGCCTACGAGCAGTACTTC | TRBJ2-7 | . | TRBV28 | .
CASSLGISEQFF | TGTGCCAGCAGCTTGGGGATCAGTGAGCAGTTCTTC | TRBJ2-1 | . | TRBV7-6 | .